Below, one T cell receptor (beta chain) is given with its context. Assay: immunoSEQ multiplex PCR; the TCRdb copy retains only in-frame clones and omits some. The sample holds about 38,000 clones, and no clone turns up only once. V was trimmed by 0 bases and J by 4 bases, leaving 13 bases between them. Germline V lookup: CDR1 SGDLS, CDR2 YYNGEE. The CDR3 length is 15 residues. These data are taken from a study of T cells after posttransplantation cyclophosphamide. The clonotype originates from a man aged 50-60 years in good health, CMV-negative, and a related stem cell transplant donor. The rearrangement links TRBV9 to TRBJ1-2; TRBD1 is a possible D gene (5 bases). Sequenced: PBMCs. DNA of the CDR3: TGTGCCAGCAGCGTAGAGGACACGCAACGCTATGGCTACACCTTC. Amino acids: CASSVEDTQRYGYTF. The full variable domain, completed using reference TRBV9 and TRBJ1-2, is DSGVTQTPKHLITATGQRVTLRCSPRSGDLSVYWYQQSLDQGLQFLIQYYNGEERAKGNILERFSAQQFPDLHSELNLSSLELGDSALYFCASSVEDTQRYGYTFGSGTRLTVV.